These T cell receptor beta chains were read from a single sample in a study of T-cell reconstitution after alpha-beta-depleted transplantation in children. TCRdb reprocessed the PCR reads with MiXCR, giving one entry per CDR3 protein. The sample has about 640,000 distinct CDR3 sequences; 13% are singletons. The source material was PBMCs, mostly from graft donor cells, sampled 360 days after TCRalphabeta/CD19-depleted stem cell transplant. These receptors were obtained from a male patient under 18 who had a stem cell transplant for acute myeloid leukemia, so the T cells may come from the graft donor. The CDR3 runs from the conserved cysteine through the conserved F or W. Clone sizes are given selectively: once, few, many, or a class where the clone is expanded.

V gene,clone size,CDR3 length,CDR3 protein
TRBV3-1,many,14,CASSPGTREETQYF
TRBV30,few,16,CAWSPLGGGRDNEQFF
TRBV29-1,few,14,CSVGLAGGVETQYF
TRBV18,.,17,CASSPPLAERSYNEQFF
TRBV15,.,19,CATSRDFGVGPRGYNEQFF
TRBV28,.,15,CASSLLTLATYEQYF
TRBV5-5,few,14,CASSLNPGDSEAFF
TRBV12-3/TRBV12-4,few,18,CASSRNGPGLAGGNEQYF
TRBV6-4,.,15,CASSADGINTDTQYF
TRBV24-1,few,17,CATSSDKLNSGANVLTF
TRBV29-1,.,14,CSVDGWRRTDTQYF
TRBV20-1,many,16,CSARDDPGPSQETQYF
TRBV15,.,14,CATSRGGSQYEQYF
TRBV5-1,few,14,CASSLLLRGVEAFF
TRBV29-1,few,11,CSVQAGYEQYF
TRBV12-3/TRBV12-4,many,15,CASSFPRSGTGELFF
TRBV12-3/TRBV12-4,many,14,CASRRREDTGELFF
TRBV7-6,few,17,CASSLKGQGRVWTEAFF